These T cell receptor beta chains were read from a single sample in a study of blood T cell repertoires in COVID-19. Profiling relied on immunoSEQ multiplex PCR, and the TCRdb table lists in-frame clones only, not all of them. The data show roughly 190,000 clones, with 86% seen just once and 9.5% to 12% held by the top ten. The sample taken for sequencing was peripheral blood. Source of these receptors: a woman aged 55 to 70 with COVID-19, enrolled during active disease. Each CDR3 is given with its conserved first and last residue. The D gene is left open where the match is weak. Expanded clones are given a class, and other clones once, few, many or no size at all.

>.|TRBV5-6|TRBD1|TRBJ1-1
TGTGCCAGCAGGCCGACAGGGGGCGGGACTGAAGCTTTCTTT
CASRPTGGGTEAFF
>.|TRBV24-1|TRBD1|TRBJ2-1
TGTGCCACCAGCGCAACGCAGGGGGCGTCGGGCGATGAGCAGTTCTTC
CATSATQGASGDEQFF
>.|TRBV6-5|TRBD1|TRBJ2-7
TGTGCCAGCAGCATCGACAGGGGTACATACGAGCAGTACTTC
CASSIDRGTYEQYF
>once|TRBV30|.|TRBJ1-5
TGTGCCTCCCTTGGTTGGACAGATCAGCCCCAGCATTTT
CASLGWTDQPQHF
>.|TRBV19|.|TRBJ1-1
TGTGCCAGTAGTATAGTGAGGCAGAGGATGAACACTGAAGCTTTCTTT
CASSIVRQRMNTEAFF
>.|TRBV5-1|TRBD1|TRBJ1-1
TGCGCCAGCAGCTCGGGCGGGACAGCGAACACTGAAGCTTTCTTT
CASSSGGTANTEAFF
>.|TRBV29-1|.|TRBJ2-7
TGCAGCGTTGACGGGATCTACGAGCAGTACTTC
CSVDGIYEQYF
>.|TRBV7-2|TRBD2|TRBJ2-1
TGTGCCAGCAGCTCCCGGTTAGGCGGGAGTACTGAGCAGTTCTTC
CASSSRLGGSTEQFF
>.|TRBV9|.|TRBJ1-1
TGTGCCAGCAGCATATCGGTCGGGAACACTGAAGCTTTCTTT
CASSISVGNTEAFF
>.|TRBV9|TRBD2|TRBJ2-1
TGTGCCAGCAGCGTACAGGGAGGGTCCTCCAATGAGCAGTTCTTC
CASSVQGGSSNEQFF
>.|TRBV24-1|.|TRBJ1-2
TGTGCCACCAGTGATTTTGCGGGGGTAGGTGGCTACACCTTC
CATSDFAGVGGYTF
>few|TRBV7-9|TRBD2|TRBJ2-7
TGTGCCAGCAGCTTAGATCGGAGTAGCGGGAGATTTGGGATTTACGAGCAGTACTTC
CASSLDRSSGRFGIYEQYF
>.|TRBV19|.|TRBJ2-3
TGTGCCAGTAGTATAGAGGCCCACCCTAGCACAGATACGCAGTATTTT
CASSIEAHPSTDTQYF
>few|TRBV19|TRBD1|TRBJ2-7
TGTGCCAGTAGTAGGGGAACAGGGGTCGGCTACGAGCAGTACTTC
CASSRGTGVGYEQYF
>.|TRBV6-4|TRBD2|TRBJ2-1
TGTGCCAGCAGTGACTCTAGCGGGAGGTACAATGAGCAGTTCTTC
CASSDSSGRYNEQFF
>.|TRBV5-4|TRBD1|TRBJ2-7
TGTGCCAGCAGCCCTCGGGACAGGCCTTACGAGCAGTACTTC
CASSPRDRPYEQYF
>.|TRBV5-6|.|TRBJ2-1
TGTGCCAGCAGCTTTACCGAGAGCTCCTACAATGAGCAGTTCTTC
CASSFTESSYNEQFF
>.|TRBV4-2|.|TRBJ1-4
TGTGCCAGCAGCCAAGAGGTGGGAGGGGGACTGTTTTTT
CASSQEVGGGLFF
>.|TRBV7-2|TRBD1|TRBJ1-4
TGTGCCAGCAGCTTTGGAGGGGGCAGTGAAAAACTGTTTTTT
CASSFGGGSEKLFF
>few|TRBV30|.|TRBJ1-1
TGTGCCTGGAGTCGAGGGCAGGGGAGGGTTAACACTGAAGCTTTCTTT
CAWSRGQGRVNTEAFF
>.|TRBV7-2|TRBD1|TRBJ2-4
TGTGCCAGCAGTTCGACAGGGGCCCAAAACATTCAGTACTTC
CASSSTGAQNIQYF
>.|TRBV30|TRBD1|TRBJ1-2
TGTGCCTGGAGTGCTCGGGACAGGTACTATGGCTACACCTTC
CAWSARDRYYGYTF
>.|TRBV7-8|.|TRBJ1-1
TGTGCCAGCAGCTTAGTGGGGGGGAGGACCACTGAAGCTTTCTTT
CASSLVGGRTTEAFF
>.|TRBV27|.|TRBJ1-2
TGTGCCAGCAGTAAGACAGGACCAGATAATCGGCGACTCTATGGCTACACCTTC
CASSKTGPDNRRLYGYTF
>.|TRBV13|TRBD1|TRBJ1-1
TGTGCCAGCCGGGTAGAAACAGGGGGTGGAGGGACTGAAGCTTTCTTT
CASRVETGGGGTEAFF
>.|TRBV19|.|TRBJ1-6
TGTGCCAGTAACGTTGGAGGTTCACCCCTCCACTTT
CASNVGGSPLHF
>.|TRBV28|.|TRBJ1-2
TGTGCCAGCAGCCCACAGGGTAACTATGGCTACACCTTC
CASSPQGNYGYTF
>.|TRBV7-8|TRBD2|TRBJ2-3
TGTGCCAGCAGCTTAGTCCTAGCGGCTTCCACAGATACGCAGTATTTT
CASSLVLAASTDTQYF
>few|TRBV7-9|.|TRBJ2-3
TGTGCCAGCAGCTTAGCGCTAGCTGTGAGCACAGATACGCAGTATTTT
CASSLALAVSTDTQYF